The entry that follows covers one T cell receptor beta chain sequence. The data were obtained in a study of blood T cell repertoires in COVID-19. The wider study: Italy, Spain and the United States were the sources of the convalescent and acute COVID-19 samples. The analysed material was cDNA or gDNA that came from T cells, B-cell-depleted T cells, or PBMCs.

Germline CDR1 and CDR2: MGHDK and SYGVNS. Germline trimming cut 1 base from V and 6 bases from J; bases unmatched to any gene: 6. The CDR3 is 15 amino acids. As originally analysed: Scientists estimated how many nucleated cells there were by amplifying reference gene primers. Clones were sequenced by immunoSEQ multiplex PCR, and TCRdb holds only the in-frame ones, with some missing. The DNA was the basis for D and trimming; V, J and clone size are from that table. The data show roughly 150,000 clones, with 84% seen just once and around 9.9% held by the top ten. The chain couples TRBV25-1 to TRBJ2-3, with 8 bases aligning to TRBD2. The sample consisted of peripheral blood. This TCR was recovered from an older man with active or convalescent COVID-19. CDR3 DNA: TGTGCCAGCAGTGAATCAGGCGGGGGGCCCGATACGCAGTATTTT. Translation gives CASSESGGGPDTQYF.